The clone carrying this TCR beta chain was picked up many times. The data are from a study of neurological immune-mediated disorders. The cDNA came from 5'RACE with 10-nucleotide random UMIs. Whenever a sequencing run was performed, it yielded over 170 million TCR-beta sequences from 15-18 subjects. Via MiXCR, TCRdb re-called the 5' RACE reads, giving one row per CDR3 protein. The table records around 100,000 distinct CDR3 sequences, approximately 10% of them present only once. Germline-derived CDR1 and CDR2 are DFQATT and SNEGSKA (reference sequence). CDR3 size: 13 residues. Time point reported: longitudinal time-point 3. 2 million unsorted PBMCs were stored in RNAlater at -80 °C before RNA extraction.

What was sequenced was PBMCs. The receptor was isolated from a female donor with HTLV-1-associated myelopathy (HAM/TSP). This sequence joins TRBV20-1 and TRBJ2-3; TRBD2 matches at 7 bases. The CDR3 coding sequence is TGCAGCGCCGGGAGGAGGGCCCCAGATACGCAGTATTTT. This sequence encodes CSAGRRAPDTQYF.